This T cell receptor (beta chain) was profiled in a study of vaccination effects on CD4 cells after COVID-19 (dated by TCRdb to between 2020 and 2023). Notes on the research overall: Each participant received two doses of an mRNA SARS-CoV-2 vaccine, either BNT162b2 or mRNA-1273. Pre-vaccine samples were drawn from a couple of convalescent patients 16 days and one week before the first dose, at 142 and 148 days after COVID-19 diagnosis. SARS-CoV-2 spike-specific CD4+ TCR repertoires were compared before and after mRNA vaccination in COVID-19 convalescent patients and in infection-naive vaccine recipients. A total of 10 COVID-19 convalescent patients and a few SARS-CoV-2-naive healthy vaccine recipients were included in the full study. In the study, cultures from other donors were sequenced using the Oncomine TCR Beta short-read assay on an Illumina iSeq 100. Findings and caveats that apply to the study as a whole: In convalescent patients, the post-vaccine spike-reactive repertoire was composed mainly of new vaccine-induced clones that were largely distinct from infection-induced clones. Limitations of the study were the small number of convalescent patients and the absence of early post-infection timepoints. Clones induced by infection and clones induced by vaccination both contracted markedly at late timepoints after vaccination, which fits with T cell responses waning over time.

From cysteine to phenylalanine, the CDR3 is 14 amino acids long. The entry retains the CDR3 DNA only, 42 bases that are in frame from base 1. CDR1 and CDR2 were assigned from the germline V gene (reference sequence) as SGHNT and YYREEE. V is pared back by 1 base and J by 4 bases, with 9 bases lying between the germline termini. Receptors were amplified or captured by the immunoSEQ multiplex PCR assay. DNA from the cultured, isolated CD4+ T cells was subjected to TCR beta CDR3 sequencing. The paper's data handling went like this. Non-productive TCR sequences were discarded, and reads were trimmed to the CDR3 region, with only CDR3s of 7 or more amino acids retained. The MANAFEST web app was used to pick out antigen-specific clonotypes by comparing their expansion in peptide wells with that in reference cultures. To count as positive, a clone had to show expansion at FDR<0.05 compared with the reference and with all other wells, an odds ratio above 5, and a frequency above 0.1% in two replicate wells. Cross-reactive clonotypes were defined as significantly expanded in SARS-CoV-2 spike wells and in at least one common cold coronavirus spike condition. CDR3 similarity was assessed by Levenshtein distance using the stringdist R package, and unrooted trees were constructed with ape in R 3.6.1. Drawn from immuneACCESS, this table holds only the in-frame rearrangements with V and J called that TCRdb kept. Clones are partly lost; checked studies trace under half to an unresolved V gene and leave the rest unexplained. V and J calls and clone size come straight from that table; D and trimming were deduced from the DNA. The sample table holds around 40,000 clones, of which roughly 65% were seen once. Jointly, the top ten make up 30% to 40% of the sample.

Points on this clone: Its antigen specificity is not known. No base quality values were provided; no much bigger clone lies one nucleotide off.

In the ViraFEST assay, PBMC were stimulated with viral peptide pools, and antigen-specific CD4+ T cell clonotypes were then identified by expansion using TCR sequencing. After about 10 days of culture, CD4+ T cells were isolated with the EasySep CD4+ T cell isolation kit. Convalescent patients had PCR-confirmed SARS-CoV-2 infection between March and December 2020, before Alpha, Beta and Delta variants emerged in the United States. Each well held some 1.9 million PBMC cultured in IMDM containing 5% human AB serum, 8.5 to 10 IU/ml IL-2 and gentamicin, along with around 11 ug/ml peptides. On days 3 and 7, half of the culture medium was replaced with fresh IL-2-containing medium. Unless otherwise noted, each peptide stimulation condition was cultured in triplicate wells. PBMC were separated from whole blood using Ficoll-Paque Plus gradient centrifugation and were then either cryopreserved at -140C or used fresh. The QIAamp micro DNA kit was used to extract genomic DNA from the cultured CD4+ T cells.

The sequence was obtained from a human donor who had a prior SARS-CoV-2 infection. The input for sequencing was CD4+ T cells from PBMCs cultured with a peptide pool, taken before COVID-19 vaccination. Here the chain combines TRBV5-4 and TRBJ2-1, with a tentative D gene TRBD2 over 6 matching bases. The base sequence is TGTGCCAGCAGCTTGTCCGGGAGTTACAATGAGCAGTTCTTC. Its product reads: CASSLSGSYNEQFF.